One and the same sample provided the 10 T cell receptor beta chains below, sequenced in a study of graft-versus-host responses after intestinal transplantation. Their antigens remain unidentified. Assay: immunoSEQ multiplex PCR; the TCRdb copy retains only in-frame clones and omits some. The repertoire includes over 100,000 clones, more than 80% of them detected once, and 0.23% sits in the top ten. The sequencing used unstimulated CD4+ T cells sorted from spleen or lymph node cells, collected before transplant. All receptors derive from a human donor who was the organ donor for an intestinal transplant.

The rearrangement links TRBV29-1 to TRBJ2-5; no firm D call. This CDR3 is built from 13 residues. Germline CDR1 is SQVTM and CDR2 is ANQGSEA. V was shortened by 0 bases and J by 2 bases, with 7 bases between the two germline ends. CDR3 coding DNA: TGCAGCGTTGAAGATTTGGGACAAGAGACCCAGTACTTC. It encodes CSVEDLGQETQYF.

The chain uses TRBV21-1 and TRBJ2-7. TRBV21-1 is shown as a pseudogene. This CDR3 spans 14 amino acids. This chain's CDR3 is CASSKYQFCHEQYF. CDR3 coding DNA: TGTGCCAGCAGCAAATATCAATTCTGCCACGAGCAGTACTTC.

The V gene is TRBV28, the J gene TRBJ1-1; D might be TRBD1 (6 bases). The CDR3 is 15 amino acids. The V gene's germline CDR1 is MDHEN and CDR2 SYDVKM. V was pared by 4 bases and J by 1 base, with 13 bases between. Here the CDR3 DNA reads TGTGCCAGCAGTTCTCCGGGACAAACGAACACTGAAGCTTTCTTT. It is translated as CASSSPGQTNTEAFF. The complete variable domain, with remaining parts taken from reference TRBV28 and TRBJ1-1, reads DVKVTQSSRYLVKRTGEKVFLECVQDMDHENMFWYRQDPGLGLRLIYFSYDVKMKEKGDIPEGYSVSREKKERFSLILESASTNQTSMYLCASSSPGQTNTEAFFGQGTRLTVV.

The J gene is TRBJ2-3, the V gene TRBV5-1; D may be TRBD1 (6 bases). The CDR3 contains 15 residues. Deletions cut 0 bases from V and 0 bases from J, with 8 bases between. Germline loops: CDR1 SGHRS, CDR2 YFSETQ. The CDR3 loop reads CASSLERGSTDTQYF. The CDR3 coding sequence is TGCGCCAGCAGCTTGGAGAGGGGGAGCACAGATACGCAGTATTTT.

The gene calls are TRBV2 and TRBJ2-5, with D possibly matching TRBD1 (5 bases). The CDR3 spans 15 residues. Germline lookup yields CDR1 SNHLY and CDR2 FYNNEI. V lost 5 bases and J 2 bases, leaving 15 bases between the germline ends. The CDR3 region has the DNA TGTGCCAGCAGTACAGACAGTAGGGTTCAAGAGACCCAGTACTTC. It translates to CASSTDSRVQETQYF.

The chain is built from TRBV28 and TRBJ2-7; the D call may be TRBD1 or TRBD2 (6 bases each). The CDR3 has 14 amino acids. Germline CDR1 and CDR2: MDHEN and SYDVKM. Trimming stripped 5 bases from V and 4 bases from J, with 15 bases between. CDR3 amino acids: CASSTSGAIYEQYF. CDR3 nucleotides: TGTGCCAGCAGTACCTCGGGGGCTATTTACGAGCAGTACTTC.

The table lists this clone with a count of one. The chain links TRBV5-1 to TRBJ2-3; 8 bases match TRBD1. The CDR3 sequence is 16 residues long. V lost 3 bases and J lost 3; bases outside the gene matches: 9. The germline CDR1 and CDR2 sequences are SGHRS and YFSETQ. The CDR3 sequence is CASSSDRGPGTDTQYF. CDR3 nucleotides: TGCGCCAGCAGCTCCGACAGGGGTCCCGGGACAGATACGCAGTATTTT.

This chain links TRBV18 with TRBJ2-2; TRBD1 might be the D (5 bases). This CDR3 has 15 amino acids. CDR1 and CDR2 from the germline V gene are KGHSH and LQKENI. With 3 bases removed from V and 2 bases from J, the gap between germline ends came to 10 bases. The CDR3, as DNA: TGTGCCAGCTCACCGTGGACACTAAACACCGGGGAGCTGTTTTTT. Amino acids: CASSPWTLNTGELFF. The variable domain in full, with the rest retrieved from reference TRBV18 and TRBJ2-2, is NAGVMQNPRHLVRRRGQEARLRCSPMKGHSHVYWYRQLPEEGLKFMVYLQKENIIDESGMPKERFSAEFPKEGPSILRIQQVVRGDSAAYFCASSPWTLNTGELFFGEGSRLTVL.

The J gene is TRBJ2-1, the V gene TRBV18, with TRBD1 matching 8 bases. The germline CDR1 and CDR2 sequences are KGHSH and LQKENI. The CDR3 length is 16 residues. Trimming removed 3 bases from V and 3 bases from J; junction bases left unmatched: 7. In DNA form, the CDR3 reads TGTGCCAGCTCACCCGAGCCGGGACAGGACTACAATGAGCAGTTCTTC. Its translation is CASSPEPGQDYNEQFF.

This sequence joins TRBV30 and TRBJ2-7, with TRBD2 matching 8 bases. The CDR3 runs to 14 residues. The junction had 4 bases not matched to a gene; V was cut back by 0 bases and J by 3 bases. Germline assignment: CDR1 GTSNPN and CDR2 SVGIG (reference sequence). CDR3 amino acids: CAWSVGLAGYEQYF. The CDR3 DNA follows: TGTGCCTGGAGTGTGGGGCTAGCGGGCTACGAGCAGTACTTC.